These 16 T cell receptor beta chains share one sample of origin, sequenced in a study of blood T cells in healthy people across ages. A second PCR, run for roughly 7 to 12 cycles, used a sample-barcoded 5' primer plus a J-beta primer mix. From the 5' RACE reads, TCRdb called clonotypes with MiXCR, one entry per CDR3 protein. The sample lists 500,000 to 600,000 distinct CDR3 sequences, 27% occurring once. The sample consisted of blood. These receptors all come from a woman between 65 and 79 years old in good health.

The chain joins TRBV3-1 to TRBJ1-2, with no clear D. The germline V gene encodes CDR1 LGHDT and CDR2 YNNKEL (reference sequence). V dropped 5 bases and J dropped 4 bases, with 11 bases sitting between them. This CDR3 region has 13 residues. The CDR3 nucleotides are TGTGCCAGCAGCTCCGAAAAGTCCTATGGCTACACCTTC. Amino acids: CASSSEKSYGYTF.

For this clonotype: One end of the junction fails to match germline, which may point to a read error. CDR3 nucleotide sequence: TGCAGCACGAAGACAGGGGGAGAGACCCAGTGCTTC. Amino acids: CSTKTGGETQCF. This chain uses TRBV29-1 with TRBJ2-1; 9 bases are shared with TRBD1. The CDR3 spans 12 residues. Looked up from germline, CDR1 is SQVTM and CDR2 is ANQGSEA.

The table lists this clonotype with a few counts. The junction differs from germline at one of its ends, possibly a read error. CDR3 in DNA: TGCAGTGCTATCAATCTAGCGGGGGCCTTGAACATCCAGTACTTC. Amino acid sequence: CSAINLAGALNIQYF. This chain links TRBV20-1 with TRBJ2-4; 10 nucleotides align to TRBD2. Germline V CDR1 and CDR2: DFQATT, SNEGSKA (reference sequence). This CDR3 spans 15 amino acids.

The V call is TRBV12-3 or TRBV12-4, the J call TRBJ2-5; TRBD1 agrees at 10 bases. Matching the DNA end better, TRBJ2-1 makes the J call doubtful. This CDR3 comprises 14 residues. CDR3 residues: CASSTGQGLNEQFF. CDR3 nucleotides: TGTGCCAGCAGTACGGGACAGGGGCTTAATGAGCAGTTCTTC.

This clonotype was observed many times. This chain links TRBV9 with TRBJ2-5; TRBD2 agrees at 9 bases. Trimming removed 0 bases from V and 3 bases from J; junction bases left unmatched: 0. CDR1 and CDR2 (germline): SGDLS, YYNGEE. This CDR3 contains 14 residues. For the CDR3, the DNA is TGTGCCAGCAGCGTAGGACTAGCGGAAGAGACCCAGTACTTC. It specifies CASSVGLAEETQYF.

This clonotype occurred a few times. V and J are TRBV27 and TRBJ2-2; 7 nucleotides line up with TRBD1. Germline loops: CDR1 MNHEY, CDR2 SMNVEV (reference sequence). V trimming: 8 bases; J trimming: 7 bases; junction bases outside the gene matches: 7. This CDR3 has 13 residues. CDR3 sequence (DNA): TGTGCCAGCGGTGAACAGGGGTACGGGGAGCTGTTTTTT. Translation: CASGEQGYGELFF.

At least ten counts were recorded for this clonotype. The chain recombines TRBV18 with TRBJ2-5; 10 bases fit TRBD1. The germline V gene has CDR1 KGHSH and CDR2 LQKENI. The CDR3 covers 15 residues. V gave up 5 bases and J gave up 4 bases; unmatched junction bases: 7. CDR3 DNA sequence: TGTGCCAGCTCATCAGGACAGGGGGTGACAGAGACCCAGTACTTC. Protein: CASSSGQGVTETQYF.

This sequence joins TRBV20-1 and TRBJ2-1; 8 positions agree with TRBD2. CDR1 and CDR2 (germline): DFQATT, SNEGSKA (reference sequence). V shed 6 bases and J 2 bases; nucleotides not matched to a gene: 6. The CDR3 spans 14 residues. The CDR3 DNA follows: TGCAGTGCAACGGGAGGGAGGGCCTACAATGAGCAGTTCTTC. It is translated as CSATGGRAYNEQFF.

In its sample, this clonotype was seen many times. The rearrangement uses TRBV6-2 or TRBV6-3 and TRBJ2-5, with TRBD2 identical over 12 bases. The germline V gene has CDR1 MNHEY and CDR2 SVGEGT. With V trimmed by 6 bases and J by 4 bases, 9 bases remained unmatched. The CDR3 has 16 residues. The CDR3 bases are TGTGCCAGCAGCCGATACAAGACTAGCGGGGGAGAGACCCAGTACTTC. It specifies CASSRYKTSGGETQYF.

This rearrangement joins TRBV7-2 to TRBJ2-6; 11 bases match TRBD1. The CDR3 is made up of 17 amino acids. V was pared by 2 bases and J by 4 bases, with 4 bases of the junction left unmatched. Per germline, CDR1 SGHTA and CDR2 FQGNSA. CDR3 protein: CASSLWTGGSGANVLTF. CDR3 nucleotide sequence: TGTGCCAGCAGCTTATGGACAGGGGGCTCCGGGGCCAACGTCCTGACTTTC.

The chain carries TRBV6-6 and TRBJ2-5; unclear D gene. Near its end, the DNA agrees better with TRBJ2-7, so the J call may be wrong. This CDR3 spans 14 amino acids. Germline CDR1 is MNHNY and CDR2 is SVGAGI (reference sequence). The CDR3 loop is CASSYEGRQREQYF. CDR3 in DNA: TGTGCCAGCAGTTACGAAGGCCGGCAGCGCGAGCAGTACTTC.

The chain employs TRBV4-3 and TRBJ2-5; maybe TRBD1 (5 bases). The J call could be wrong; TRBJ2-1 is a better fit for the DNA end. From germline, CDR1 is LGHNA and CDR2 YSLEER. The CDR3 has 14 residues. The CDR3 DNA reads TGCGCCAGCAGCCAAGATAGGCAGGGAATTGAGCAGTTCTTC. Its protein is CASSQDRQGIEQFF.

The V and J genes are TRBV20-1 and TRBJ1-6; D gene uncertain. This CDR3 is 15 amino acids long. Germline V gene data show CDR1 as DFQATT and CDR2 as SNEGSKA (reference sequence). The ends were cut back, 0 bases at V and 7 bases at J, with 13 bases in the middle. The CDR3: CSARDEWGGNSPLHF. The CDR3 DNA reads TGCAGTGCTAGAGATGAGTGGGGTGGAAATTCACCCCTCCACTTT.

The table lists this clonotype with a few counts. The chain combines TRBV7-2 with TRBJ2-7, with D unresolved. CDR3 size: 13 residues. The germline CDR1 and CDR2 sequences are SGHTA and FQGNSA. V lost 5 bases to trimming and J lost 4 bases, with 12 bases between them. The CDR3 loop reads CASSQSWDYEQYF. The CDR3 DNA is TGTGCCAGCAGCCAAAGTTGGGATTACGAGCAGTACTTC.

As DNA, the CDR3 is TGTGCCAGCAGTTACCATCGAGGAGAGGCCCAAGAGACCCAGTACTTC. It encodes CASSYHRGEAQETQYF. J is TRBJ2-5 and V is TRBV6-6; D is unclear. Germline V lookup: CDR1 MNHNY, CDR2 SVGAGI (reference sequence). V was clipped by 2 bases and J by 1 base, with 14 bases between them. The CDR3 has 16 residues.

The J gene is TRBJ2-3, the V gene TRBV4-3, with 8 bases lining up with TRBD2. The germline V gene encodes CDR1 LGHNA and CDR2 YSLEER. The CDR3 consists of 15 residues. Trimming at V came to 1 base and at J to 4 bases, leaving 4 bases not matched to a gene. The DNA for the CDR3 is TGCGCCAGCAGCCAAGCGGGGGGGAGAGCAGATACGCAGTATTTT. Its protein product is CASSQAGGRADTQYF.